Below, 16 T cell receptor beta chains from the same sample are listed, as sequenced in a study of blood T cells in healthy people across ages. It was with a sample-barcoded 5' primer and a J-beta primer mix that a second PCR of roughly 7 to 12 cycles was run. TCRdb reprocessed the 5' RACE reads via MiXCR and lists one record per CDR3 protein. The sample shows 700,000 to 950,000 distinct CDR3 sequences, roughly 60% of them seen only once. The specimen sequenced was blood. The receptors originated from a man younger than 45 in good health.

This clonotype was seen at least ten times. The V and J genes are TRBV7-2 and TRBJ2-1; D is uncertain. The CDR3 is 13 residues long. The germline V gene encodes CDR1 SGHTA and CDR2 FQGNSA. Trimming stripped 1 base from V and 3 bases from J, with 4 bases between. This CDR3 reads CASSLVRYNEQFF. The DNA of the CDR3 is TGTGCCAGCAGCTTAGTACGCTACAATGAGCAGTTCTTC.

The chain joins TRBV5-1 to TRBJ2-3; D perhaps matches TRBD2 (5 bases). Germline CDR1 SGHRS, CDR2 YFSETQ. Trimming shortened V by 4 bases and J by 3 bases, and 21 bases separated the two germline ends. The CDR3 extends over 17 amino acids. CDR3 residues: CASSPRRKGFETDTQYF. CDR3 DNA: TGCGCCAGCAGCCCCCGGAGGAAGGGCTTCGAGACAGATACGCAGTATTTT.

The V and J genes are TRBV27 and TRBJ2-4; 9 positions agree with TRBD2. Germline V gives CDR1 MNHEY, CDR2 SMNVEV (reference sequence). After removal of 2 bases from V and 8 bases from J, the junction contained 13 bases not matched to a gene. The CDR3 sequence is 17 residues long. CDR3: CASSLTRGRALGDIQYF. The CDR3 bases are TGTGCCAGCAGTTTAACCCGCGGGAGGGCCCTGGGGGACATTCAGTACTTC.

This sequence joins TRBV4-3 and TRBJ2-7; D is undetermined. The CDR3 runs 15 residues. The ends were cut back, 0 bases at V and 0 bases at J, with 9 bases in the middle. Germline loops: CDR1 LGHNA, CDR2 YSLEER. CDR3 sequence: CASSQDKSSSYEQYF. In nucleotides, the CDR3 is TGCGCCAGCAGCCAAGATAAAAGCAGCTCCTACGAGCAGTACTTC.

This clonotype was counted between two and nine times. The chain couples TRBV29-1 to TRBJ2-1, with 9 bases lining up with TRBD1. CDR1 and CDR2 from the germline V gene are SQVTM and ANQGSEA. J lost 5 bases, V lost 5 bases, and 7 bases had no gene match. CDR3 length equals 14 residues. CDR3 sequence reads: CSVLGTGFHNEQFF. As DNA, the CDR3 is TGCAGCGTTTTAGGGACAGGGTTTCACAATGAGCAGTTCTTC.

The V call is TRBV6-2 or TRBV6-3, the J call TRBJ2-1, with a possible D match to TRBD2 (7 bases). This CDR3 is built from 13 residues. V lost 6 bases and J 7 bases, leaving 13 bases between the germline ends. Per the germline V gene, CDR1 is MNHEY and CDR2 is SVGEGT. The CDR3 DNA follows: TGTGCCAGCAGGGGAGGGGGAACGAATGAGCAGTTCTTC. Protein sequence: CASRGGGTNEQFF.

The table lists this clonotype with a few counts. This chain links TRBV29-1 with TRBJ2-7; D may be TRBD1 or TRBD2 (6 bases each). CDR1 and CDR2 from the germline V gene are SQVTM and ANQGSEA. Trimming stripped 3 bases from V and 0 bases from J, with 9 bases between. The CDR3 spans 13 residues. The CDR3 nucleotides read TGCAGCGTTGACGGGGGCAGCTCCTACGAGCAGTACTTC. As protein: CSVDGGSSYEQYF.

A few counts support this clonotype. The chain combines TRBV30 with TRBJ1-5; D not resolved. The CDR3 totals 14 residues. Germline V gives CDR1 GTSNPN, CDR2 SVGIG (reference sequence). Trimming took off 4 bases at V and 4 bases at J, with 14 bases between the two ends. This CDR3 reads CAWNLLGRNQPQHF. CDR3 sequence (DNA): TGTGCCTGGAATCTTCTGGGCAGAAATCAGCCCCAGCATTTT.

This rearrangement joins TRBV20-1 to TRBJ1-4; D remains unclear. This CDR3 region has 14 residues. The V and J ends lost 6 bases and 8 bases respectively, with 19 bases between them. The germline CDR1 and CDR2 sequences are DFQATT and SNEGSKA (reference sequence). The CDR3 DNA sequence: TGCAGTGCCGCCGACTCCTACACCAGCGAAAAACTGTTTTTT. Translated, it gives CSAADSYTSEKLFF.

V and J are TRBV15 and TRBJ2-1; tentatively, D is TRBD2 (6 bases). The CDR3 runs 16 residues. Germline V CDR1 and CDR2: LNHNV, YYDKDF (reference sequence). Trimming took off 3 bases at V and 4 bases at J, with 16 bases between the two ends. This CDR3 is CATSSGGVGRYNEQFF. For the CDR3, the DNA is TGTGCCACCAGCAGCGGCGGGGTAGGCAGATACAATGAGCAGTTCTTC.

This clonotype was detected only a few times. The chain has TRBV10-2 and TRBJ1-6; 8 bases line up with TRBD1. This CDR3 region has 14 residues. The ends lost 11 bases at V and 8 bases at J; junction bases unmatched: 11. Germline values: CDR1 WSHSY, CDR2 SAAADI. CDR3 protein: CAVRSRGLDSPLHF. The CDR3 bases are TGCGCCGTCCGAAGCAGGGGGCTTGATTCACCCCTCCACTTT.

CDR3 in DNA: TGTGCCAGCAGTAAACGGGGGGCACGCGATGAGCAGTACTTC. As protein: CASSKRGARDEQYF. This chain uses TRBV6-6 with TRBJ2-1, with D perhaps TRBD2 (7 bases). The J call is doubtful: the DNA matches TRBJ2-7 better. The CDR3 consists of 14 residues. The germline CDR1 and CDR2 sequences are MNHNY and SVGAGI (reference sequence).

In this sample, this clonotype turned up a few times. J is TRBJ2-5 and V is TRBV6-5, with 10 bases identical to TRBD2. CDR3 size: 15 residues. Germline-derived CDR1 and CDR2 are MNHEY and SVGAGI. The V and J ends lost 0 bases and 11 bases, in that order; junction bases with no gene match: 9. The DNA of the CDR3 is TGTGCCAGCAGTTACTCCTCTCTAGCGGGAGCCAAGCAGTACTTC. It codes for CASSYSSLAGAKQYF.

As regards this clonotype: One end of the junction fails to match germline, which may point to a read error. The J gene is TRBJ2-5, the V gene TRBV6-2 or TRBV6-3, with a tentative D call TRBD1 (5 bases). From germline, CDR1 is MNHEY and CDR2 SVGEGT. CDR3 size: 11 residues. The CDR3 sequence is CASRDRETQYF. The CDR3 DNA follows: TGTGCAAGCAGGGATAGAGAGACCCAGTACTTC.

This clonotype was observed a handful of times. V usage is TRBV5-1 and J usage is TRBJ1-2, with a weak D call TRBD1 (5 bases). Trimming took off 5 bases at V and 6 bases at J, with 14 bases between the two ends. The CDR3 has 13 residues. Germline CDR1 and CDR2: SGHRS and YFSETQ. The DNA for the CDR3 is TGCGCCAGCAGTATGGCGGGGACGGATGGCTACACCTTC. It codes for CASSMAGTDGYTF. Full variable domain (outside the CDR3, taken from reference TRBV5-1 and TRBJ1-2): KAGVTQTPRYLIKTRGQQVTLSCSPISGHRSVSWYQQTPGQGLQFLFEYFSETQRNKGNFPGRFSGRQFSNSRSEMNVSTLELGDSALYLCASSMAGTDGYTFGSGTRLTVV.

The chain recombines TRBV4-3 with TRBJ2-4; 9 positions agree with TRBD1. This CDR3 has 15 amino acids. V shed 2 bases, J shed 8 bases, and the junction held 7 bases outside the gene matches. Germline CDR1 reads LGHNA; CDR2 reads YSLEER. This CDR3 reads CASSQLGQGIDIQYF. In DNA, the CDR3 is TGCGCCAGCAGCCAACTGGGACAGGGAATAGACATTCAGTACTTC.